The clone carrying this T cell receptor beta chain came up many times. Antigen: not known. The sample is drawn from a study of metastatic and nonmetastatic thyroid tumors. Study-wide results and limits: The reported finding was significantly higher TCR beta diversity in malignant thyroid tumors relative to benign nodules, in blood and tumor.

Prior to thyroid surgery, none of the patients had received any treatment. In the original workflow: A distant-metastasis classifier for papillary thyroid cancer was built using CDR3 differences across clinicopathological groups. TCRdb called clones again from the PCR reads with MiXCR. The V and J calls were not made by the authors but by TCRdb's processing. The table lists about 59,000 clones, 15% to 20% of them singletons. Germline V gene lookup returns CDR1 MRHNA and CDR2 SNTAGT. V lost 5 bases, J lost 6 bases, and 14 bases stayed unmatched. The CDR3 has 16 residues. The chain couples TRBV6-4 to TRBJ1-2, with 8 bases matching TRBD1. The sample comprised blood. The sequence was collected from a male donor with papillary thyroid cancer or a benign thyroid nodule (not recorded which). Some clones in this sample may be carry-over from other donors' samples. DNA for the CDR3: TGTGCCAGCAGTCCGAAACCAGGGGGCGAAGCGGATGGCTACACCTTC. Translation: CASSPKPGGEADGYTF.